A single sample is the source of the 23 T cell receptor beta chains below, sequenced in a study of T-cell reconstitution after alpha-beta-depleted transplantation in children. During its preparation, the TCRbeta library received unique molecular identifiers. TCRdb re-analysed the PCR reads in MiXCR, keeping a single row per CDR3 protein. The data contain hundreds of thousands of distinct CDR3 sequences, 10% to 15% of them seen just once; the ten biggest clones take up about 4.5%. The sequences come from PBMCs, collected from the stem cell graft. The receptors shown here come from a human donor who donated a stem cell graft to a child with Fanconi anemia.

The table lists this clonotype with many counts. V and J are TRBV28 and TRBJ2-7; weak D call: TRBD1 (6 bases). V dropped 8 bases and J dropped 5 bases, with 16 bases sitting between them. Germline values: CDR1 MDHEN, CDR2 SYDVKM. This CDR3 is built from 13 residues. CDR3 coding DNA: TGTGCCAGCGGTGGGGGCTCTGAGAACGAGCAGTACGTC. Translating gives CASGGGSENEQYV.

There are many counts of this clonotype. The V and J genes are TRBV28 and TRBJ2-1; D is unclear. V lost 5 bases and J lost 8, with 7 bases in between. The germline V gene encodes CDR1 MDHEN and CDR2 SYDVKM. The CDR3 is made up of 11 amino acids. The CDR3 here is CASSETYEQFF. CDR3 DNA: TGTGCCAGCAGTGAAACCTATGAGCAGTTCTTC.

This clonotype appeared many times. V gene TRBV12-3 or TRBV12-4 combines with J gene TRBJ2-3, with 7 bases matching TRBD2. This CDR3 spans 14 amino acids. Trimming at V came to 1 base and at J to 4 bases, leaving 2 bases not matched to a gene. The CDR3 reads CASSLGGGADTQYF. CDR3 in DNA: TGTGCCAGCAGTTTAGGGGGAGGGGCAGATACGCAGTATTTT.

This clonotype was detected ten times or more. The chain uses TRBV3-1 and TRBJ1-4; D not certain. Trimming shortened V by 4 bases and J by 0 bases, and 12 bases separated the two germline ends. This CDR3 has 16 amino acids. Germline loops: CDR1 LGHDT, CDR2 YNNKEL (reference sequence). The CDR3 spells CASSPEGSATNEKLFF. Written as DNA, the CDR3 is TGTGCCAGCAGCCCCGAAGGGTCGGCAACTAATGAAAAACTGTTTTTT.

Only a few counts were recorded for this clonotype. This chain links TRBV18 with TRBJ2-2; 8 bases agree with TRBD1. There are 17 residues in the CDR3. With V trimmed by 4 bases and J by 5 bases, 12 bases remained unmatched. Germline lookup yields CDR1 KGHSH and CDR2 LQKENI. This CDR3 is CASSRGQGTIRTGELFF. The CDR3, as DNA: TGTGCCAGCTCACGTGGACAGGGAACGATAAGAACCGGGGAGCTGTTTTTT.

This clonotype was counted a few times. This chain connects TRBV15 to TRBJ1-2; TRBD1 is a possible D gene (5 bases). Germline V gene lookup returns CDR1 LNHNV and CDR2 YYDKDF (reference sequence). This CDR3 contains 16 residues. V was cut by 0 bases and J by 8 bases, with 19 bases left in between. The CDR3 sequence is CATSRDWEGDARGYTF. As DNA, the CDR3 is TGTGCCACCAGCAGAGATTGGGAAGGGGATGCGCGAGGCTACACCTTC.

A note on this clonotype: Because the CDR3 is missing its conserved closing phenylalanine or tryptophan, this is likely a read error. The chain carries TRBV5-1 and TRBJ1-3, with D possibly matching TRBD1 (6 bases). Trimming cost V 4 bases and J 3 bases, with 14 bases left between them. The CDR3 has 15 amino acids. Germline V gene lookup returns CDR1 SGHRS and CDR2 YFSETQ. CDR3 region: CASSIQTGGGNTIYC. The DNA for the CDR3 is TGCGCCAGCAGCATACAGACAGGAGGTGGAAACACCATATATTGT.

The J gene is TRBJ2-6, the V gene TRBV7-9, with D possibly TRBD2 on 6 matching bases. The germline V gene has CDR1 SEHNR and CDR2 FQNEAQ (reference sequence). V shed 11 bases and J shed 2 bases, with 16 bases lying between them. CDR3 length: 15 residues. The CDR3 region is CAGLRRVAGANVLTF. DNA of the CDR3: TGTGCCGGCCTGCGGAGGGTCGCTGGGGCCAACGTCCTGACTTTC.

There are a few counts of this clonotype. The chain joins TRBV29-1 to TRBJ2-2; 11 bases line up with TRBD2. V gave up 5 bases and J gave up 7 bases; unmatched junction bases: 6. The CDR3 covers 14 residues. From germline, CDR1 is SQVTM and CDR2 ANQGSEA. The DNA of the CDR3 is TGCAGCGTTCCCGGGACTAGCGGAGACGGGGAGCTGTTTTTT. Encoded protein: CSVPGTSGDGELFF.

There are many counts of this clonotype. CDR3 loop: CASSSGTGNNEQFF. As DNA, the CDR3 is TGTGCCAGCAGCTCCGGGACAGGGAACAATGAGCAGTTCTTC. The rearrangement joins TRBV11-2 to TRBJ2-1, with TRBD1 identical over 9 bases. Looked up from germline, CDR1 is SGHAT and CDR2 is FQNNGV. CDR3 length equals 14 residues. The V segment lost 4 bases and the J segment 5 bases; nucleotides outside the gene matches: 3.

This clonotype was seen ten or more times. The V call is TRBV7-9, the J call TRBJ2-1; 12 bases match TRBD2. The V gene end was trimmed by 3 bases and the J gene end by 0 bases; junction bases not matched to a gene: 3. The germline V gene encodes CDR1 SEHNR and CDR2 FQNEAQ (reference sequence). This CDR3 comprises 17 residues. The CDR3 spells CASSFGLAGLSYNEQFF. The DNA for the CDR3 is TGTGCCAGCAGCTTTGGACTAGCGGGGCTCTCCTACAATGAGCAGTTCTTC.

In its sample, this clonotype was seen many times. The gene calls are TRBV5-1 and TRBJ1-6, with a tentative D call TRBD1 (6 bases). CDR1 and CDR2 from the germline V gene are SGHRS and YFSETQ. V lost 0 bases and J 7 bases, leaving 11 bases between the germline ends. The CDR3 loop spans 15 amino acids. This CDR3 reads CASSLETGRNSPLHF. In DNA form, the CDR3 reads TGCGCCAGCAGCTTGGAGACAGGACGAAATTCACCCCTCCACTTT.

The chain carries TRBV18 and TRBJ2-2; D tentatively fits TRBD1 or TRBD2 (5 bases each). V was shortened by 3 bases and J by 4 bases, with 15 bases between the two germline ends. Germline assignment: CDR1 KGHSH and CDR2 LQKENI. The CDR3 spans 16 residues. CDR3 bases: TGTGCCAGCTCACCCCTTGACGGGACCGTCACCGGGGAGCTGTTTTTT. Protein: CASSPLDGTVTGELFF.

The chain combines TRBV29-1 with TRBJ2-5; D remains unclear. Per the germline V gene, CDR1 is SQVTM and CDR2 is ANQGSEA. This CDR3 has 12 residues. Trimming removed 5 bases from V and 2 bases from J, with 9 bases in between. The chain's CDR3 is CSVRDGQETQYF. The CDR3 DNA follows: TGCAGCGTTCGAGACGGTCAAGAGACCCAGTACTTC. The full variable domain, with the rest looked up from reference TRBV29-1 and TRBJ2-5, is SAVISQKPSRDICQRGTSLTIQCQVDSQVTMMFWYRQQPGQSLTLIATANQGSEATYESGFVIDKFPISRPNLTFSTLTVSNMSPEDSSIYLCSVRDGQETQYFGPGTRLLVL.

This chain connects TRBV27 to TRBJ2-2; no reliable D call. Germline V gene lookup returns CDR1 MNHEY and CDR2 SMNVEV (reference sequence). The CDR3 spans 15 residues. V shed 5 bases and J shed 5 bases, with 15 bases lying between them. As DNA, the CDR3 is TGTGCCAGCAGTCCCACCATACCTAGGACCGGGGAGCTGTTTTTT. It yields the protein CASSPTIPRTGELFF.

The J gene is TRBJ2-1, the V gene TRBV4-2; TRBD2 matches at 7 bases. Unmatched junction bases numbered 7, after V lost 0 bases and J lost 5 bases. CDR1 is LGHNA and CDR2 is YNFKEQ in the germline V gene. The CDR3 length is 16 residues. CDR3 bases: TGTGCCAGCAGCCAAGATCAATGGGGGGGGAACAATGAGCAGTTCTTC. The encoded protein is CASSQDQWGGNNEQFF.

The rearrangement joins TRBV28 to TRBJ2-6; 8 nucleotides agree with TRBD2. Germline CDR1 and CDR2: MDHEN and SYDVKM. The CDR3 length is 17 residues. Trimming took 5 bases from V and 4 from J; bases not matched to a gene: 10. The CDR3 DNA sequence: TGTGCCAGCAGTCCAACGGGGGGGATAACCGGGGCCAACGTCCTGACTTTC. Amino acids: CASSPTGGITGANVLTF.

This chain uses TRBV2 with TRBJ2-2, with no clear D. The CDR3 loop spans 12 amino acids. CDR1 is SNHLY, CDR2 FYNNEI, per germline. Trimming removed 7 bases from V and 8 bases from J, with 11 bases in between. DNA of the CDR3: TGTGCCAGCATCCAAGATACTGGGGAGCTGTTTTTT. Encoded protein: CASIQDTGELFF.

This sequence joins TRBV4-3 and TRBJ2-7; 13 nucleotides match TRBD2. The germline V gene has CDR1 LGHNA and CDR2 YSLEER. Trimming cost V 0 bases and J 4 bases; bases outside gene matches: 9. There are 18 residues in the CDR3. The CDR3 loop is CASSQEERLAGGRYEQYF. CDR3 nucleotide sequence: TGCGCCAGCAGCCAAGAAGAGAGACTAGCGGGGGGTCGGTACGAGCAGTACTTC.

This clonotype showed up many times. J is TRBJ2-3 and V is TRBV12-3 or TRBV12-4; 7 bases match TRBD1. V dropped 6 bases and J dropped 4; count of bases not matched to a gene: 7. The CDR3 is 14 amino acids. For the CDR3, the DNA is TGTGCCAGCAGGGAGACAGGGCAGGCAGATACGCAGTATTTT. This translates into CASRETGQADTQYF.

The V call is TRBV15, the J call TRBJ1-1; TRBD1 might be the D (5 bases). Germline CDR1 is LNHNV and CDR2 is YYDKDF (reference sequence). V shed 1 base and J shed 4 bases, with 16 bases lying between them. The CDR3 spans 16 residues. The CDR3 region is CATSRVGLREFTEAFF. The CDR3 bases are TGTGCCACCAGCAGAGTAGGGCTCAGGGAGTTCACTGAAGCTTTCTTT. Based on the CDR3 plus reference TRBV15 and TRBJ1-1, the full variable domain is DAMVIQNPRYQVTQFGKPVTLSCSQTLNHNVMYWYQQKSSQAPKLLFHYYDKDFNNEADTPDNFQSRRPNTSFCFLDIRSPGLGDTAMYLCATSRVGLREFTEAFFGQGTRLTVV.

This clonotype occurred a few times. This chain joins TRBV12-3 or TRBV12-4 and TRBJ2-6; the match to TRBD1 covers 7 bases. V shed 6 bases, J shed 0 bases, and the junction held 8 bases outside the gene matches. CDR3 length: 17 amino acids. The chain's CDR3 is CASSRQGGGSGANVLTF. Here the CDR3 DNA reads TGTGCCAGCAGCCGACAGGGTGGAGGCTCTGGGGCCAACGTCCTGACTTTC.

This clonotype was picked up many times. The V gene is TRBV4-3, the J gene TRBJ2-1; D perhaps matches TRBD2 (6 bases). The CDR3 covers 17 residues. V dropped 0 bases and J dropped 7 bases, with 19 bases sitting between them. From germline, CDR1 is LGHNA and CDR2 YSLEER. The CDR3 loop reads CASSQDPGHRAGNEQFF. DNA of the CDR3: TGCGCCAGCAGCCAAGATCCTGGGCATAGGGCGGGGAATGAGCAGTTCTTC.